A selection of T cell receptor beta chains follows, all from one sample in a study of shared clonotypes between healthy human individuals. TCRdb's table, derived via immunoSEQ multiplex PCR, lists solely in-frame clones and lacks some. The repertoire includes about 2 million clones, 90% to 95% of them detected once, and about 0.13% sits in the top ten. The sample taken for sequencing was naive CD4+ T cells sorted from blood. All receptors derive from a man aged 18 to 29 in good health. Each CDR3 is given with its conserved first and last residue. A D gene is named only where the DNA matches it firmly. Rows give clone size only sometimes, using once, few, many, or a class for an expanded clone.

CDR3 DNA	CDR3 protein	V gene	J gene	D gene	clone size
TGTGCCAGCAGCGTAAATGGGGCAGTAGCCACTGAAGCTTTCTTT	CASSVNGAVATEAFF	TRBV9	TRBJ1-1	-	once
TGTGCCTGGCGGCGGACTAGCGGACAAGAGACCCAGTACTTC	CAWRRTSGQETQYF	TRBV2	TRBJ2-5	TRBD2	-
TGCGCCAGCAGTGCCGGACAGTACGAGCAGTACTTC	CASSAGQYEQYF	TRBV10-2	TRBJ2-7	-	-
TGTGCCAGCAGTGTGGGAACTAGCGGCCAAGAGACCCAGTACTTC	CASSVGTSGQETQYF	TRBV2	TRBJ2-5	TRBD2	-
TGTGCCAGCAGTGTGGACAGGGGGGCCTATGGCTACACCTTC	CASSVDRGAYGYTF	TRBV2	TRBJ1-2	TRBD1	-
TGCGCCAGCAGCGACGATGGGACTAGCGGGGGAACAGATACGCAGTATTTT	CASSDDGTSGGTDTQYF	TRBV5-1	TRBJ2-3	TRBD2	-
TGTGCCAGCAGCTTGGGACAGCCTAGGGCTAATGAAAAACTGTTTTTT	CASSLGQPRANEKLFF	TRBV5-6	TRBJ1-4	-	once
TGTGCCAGCAGTGTACAGGGGGCGGGGGAAAAACTGTTTTTT	CASSVQGAGEKLFF	TRBV6-5	TRBJ1-4	TRBD1	-
TGTGCCAGCAGCAGGGCGGGGGGGACTAGCACAGATACGCAGTATTTT	CASSRAGGTSTDTQYF	TRBV11-2	TRBJ2-3	TRBD2	-
TGTGCCTGGAGTGGAGCAAAAGGACAGGGGGACCACGAGCAGTACTTC	CAWSGAKGQGDHEQYF	TRBV30	TRBJ2-7	TRBD1	-
TGCGCCAGCAGCCCCCGGGACAAGACCTACAATGAGCAGTTCTTC	CASSPRDKTYNEQFF	TRBV5-1	TRBJ2-1	-	-
TGTGCCAGCAGCCAAGATCTAGGCTTTTCAGGACCGGACACTGAAGCTTTCTTT	CASSQDLGFSGPDTEAFF	TRBV14	TRBJ1-1	-	-
TGTGCCAGCACCCCGGCGGGGTCTAGCACAGATACGCAGTATTTT	CASTPAGSSTDTQYF	TRBV5-4	TRBJ2-3	-	-
TGCAGCGCAACGGGGGACAGGGGTAACACTGAAGCTTTCTTT	CSATGDRGNTEAFF	TRBV29-1	TRBJ1-1	TRBD1	-